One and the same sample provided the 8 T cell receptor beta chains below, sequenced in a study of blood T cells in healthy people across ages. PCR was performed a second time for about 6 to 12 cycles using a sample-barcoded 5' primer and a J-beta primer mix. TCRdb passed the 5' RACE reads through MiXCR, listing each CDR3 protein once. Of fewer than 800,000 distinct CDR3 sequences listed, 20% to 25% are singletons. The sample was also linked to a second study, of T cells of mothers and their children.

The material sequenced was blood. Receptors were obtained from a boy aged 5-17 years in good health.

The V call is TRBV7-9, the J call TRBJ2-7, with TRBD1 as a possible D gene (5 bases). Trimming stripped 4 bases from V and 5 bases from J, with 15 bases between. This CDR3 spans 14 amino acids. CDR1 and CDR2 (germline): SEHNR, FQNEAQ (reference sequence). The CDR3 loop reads CASSSGQGSNEQYF. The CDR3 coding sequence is TGTGCCAGCAGCTCAGGCCAGGGTTCAAACGAGCAGTACTTC.

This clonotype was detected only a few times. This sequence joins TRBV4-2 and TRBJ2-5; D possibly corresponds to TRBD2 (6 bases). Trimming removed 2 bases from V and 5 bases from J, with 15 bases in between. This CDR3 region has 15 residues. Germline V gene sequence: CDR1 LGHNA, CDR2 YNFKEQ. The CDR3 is CASSQRVAGTETQYF. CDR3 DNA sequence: TGTGCCAGCAGCCAAAGAGTGGCGGGAACCGAGACCCAGTACTTC.

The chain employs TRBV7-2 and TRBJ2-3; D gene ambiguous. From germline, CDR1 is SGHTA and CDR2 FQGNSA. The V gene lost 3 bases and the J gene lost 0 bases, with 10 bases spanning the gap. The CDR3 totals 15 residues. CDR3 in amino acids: CASSLSLSSTDTQYF. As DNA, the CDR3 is TGTGCCAGCAGCTTGAGCCTCTCTAGCACAGATACGCAGTATTTT. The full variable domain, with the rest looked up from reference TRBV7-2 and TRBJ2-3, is GAGVSQSPSNKVTEKGKDVELRCDPISGHTALYWYRQSLGQGLEFLIYFQGNSAPDKSGLPSDRFSAERTGGSVSTLTIQRTQQEDSAVYLCASSLSLSSTDTQYFGPGTRLTVL.

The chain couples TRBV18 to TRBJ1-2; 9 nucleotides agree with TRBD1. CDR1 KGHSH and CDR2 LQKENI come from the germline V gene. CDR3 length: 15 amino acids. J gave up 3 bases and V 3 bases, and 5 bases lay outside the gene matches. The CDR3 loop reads CASSPGTGPDYGYTF. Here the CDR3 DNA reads TGTGCCAGCTCACCTGGGACAGGGCCCGACTATGGCTACACCTTC.

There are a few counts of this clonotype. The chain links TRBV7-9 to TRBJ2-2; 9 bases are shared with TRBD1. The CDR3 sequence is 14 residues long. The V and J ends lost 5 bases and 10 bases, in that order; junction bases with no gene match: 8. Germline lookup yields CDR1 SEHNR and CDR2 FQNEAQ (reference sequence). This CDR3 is CASSPDRGSEELFF. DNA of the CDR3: TGTGCCAGCAGCCCGGACAGGGGAAGTGAGGAGCTGTTTTTT.

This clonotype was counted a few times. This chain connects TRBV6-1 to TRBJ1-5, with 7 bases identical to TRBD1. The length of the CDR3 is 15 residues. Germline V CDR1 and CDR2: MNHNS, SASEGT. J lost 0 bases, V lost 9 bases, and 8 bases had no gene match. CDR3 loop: CASRGGQSSNQPQHF. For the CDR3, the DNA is TGTGCCAGTAGGGGGGGACAGTCTAGCAATCAGCCCCAGCATTTT.

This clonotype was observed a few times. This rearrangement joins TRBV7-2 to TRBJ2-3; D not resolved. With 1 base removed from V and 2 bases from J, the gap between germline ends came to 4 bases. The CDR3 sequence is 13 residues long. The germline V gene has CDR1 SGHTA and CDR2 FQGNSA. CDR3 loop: CASSLVTTDTQYF. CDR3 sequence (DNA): TGTGCCAGCAGCTTAGTCACCACAGATACGCAGTATTTT.

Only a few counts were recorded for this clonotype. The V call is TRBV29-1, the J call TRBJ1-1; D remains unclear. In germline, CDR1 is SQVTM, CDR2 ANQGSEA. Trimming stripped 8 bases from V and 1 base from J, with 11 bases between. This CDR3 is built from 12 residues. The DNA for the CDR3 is TGCAGCCTTCGGTCCGAGAACACTGAAGCTTTCTTT. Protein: CSLRSENTEAFF.